Included here is one TCR beta chain sequence, with context. The antigen remains undetermined. These data are taken from a study of shared clonotypes between healthy human individuals. General study results and limits: Naive subsets usually exceeded memory subsets in estimated richness. Approximately 4.5% was the fraction of naive CD4 clonotypes found shared across a few donors.

Generated by immunoSEQ multiplex PCR, the TCRdb table keeps only in-frame clones and is missing some. Among millions of clones listed, around nine tenths were seen once. The CDR3 is made up of 13 amino acids. The germline gives CDR1 KGHSH, CDR2 LQKENI. Trimming removed 2 bases at V and 6 bases at J, with 5 bases between. Sequencing was performed on naive CD4+ T cells sorted from blood. Stated subset: CD45RA+ positively selected. This TCR derives from a man aged 18-30 years in good health. The chain has TRBV18 and TRBJ1-6; the D is unclear. This CDR3 is CASSPNVNSPLHF. CDR3 bases: TGTGCCAGCTCACCAAATGTTAATTCACCCCTCCACTTT.